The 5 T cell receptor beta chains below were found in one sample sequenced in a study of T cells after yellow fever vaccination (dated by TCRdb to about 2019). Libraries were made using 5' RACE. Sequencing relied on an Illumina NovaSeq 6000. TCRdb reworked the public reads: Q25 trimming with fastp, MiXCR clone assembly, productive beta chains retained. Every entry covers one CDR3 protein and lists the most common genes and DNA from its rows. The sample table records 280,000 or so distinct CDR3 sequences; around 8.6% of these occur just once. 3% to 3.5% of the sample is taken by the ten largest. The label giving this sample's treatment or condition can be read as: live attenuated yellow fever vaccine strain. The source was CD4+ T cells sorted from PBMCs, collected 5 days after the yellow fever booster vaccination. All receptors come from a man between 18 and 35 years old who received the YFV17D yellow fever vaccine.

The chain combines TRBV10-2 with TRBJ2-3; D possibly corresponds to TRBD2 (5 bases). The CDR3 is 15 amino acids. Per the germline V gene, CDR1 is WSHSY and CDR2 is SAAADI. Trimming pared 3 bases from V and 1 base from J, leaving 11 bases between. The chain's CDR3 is CASSDLAYRTDTQYF. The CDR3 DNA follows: TGCGCCAGCAGTGACCTAGCATATCGCACAGATACGCAGTATTTT.

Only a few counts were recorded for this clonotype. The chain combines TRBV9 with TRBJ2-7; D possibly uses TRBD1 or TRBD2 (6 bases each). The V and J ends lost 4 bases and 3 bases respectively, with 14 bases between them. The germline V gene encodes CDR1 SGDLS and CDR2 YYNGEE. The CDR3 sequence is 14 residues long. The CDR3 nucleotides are TGTGCCAGCAGCCCCGGAGGGGGGTTCTACGAGCAGTACGTC. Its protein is CASSPGGGFYEQYV.

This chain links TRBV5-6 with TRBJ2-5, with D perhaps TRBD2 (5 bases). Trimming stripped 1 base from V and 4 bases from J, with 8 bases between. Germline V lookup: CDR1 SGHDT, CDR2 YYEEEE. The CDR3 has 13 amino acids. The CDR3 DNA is TGTGCCAGCAGCTTGCAGCTAGCAGAGACCCAGTACTTC. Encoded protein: CASSLQLAETQYF.

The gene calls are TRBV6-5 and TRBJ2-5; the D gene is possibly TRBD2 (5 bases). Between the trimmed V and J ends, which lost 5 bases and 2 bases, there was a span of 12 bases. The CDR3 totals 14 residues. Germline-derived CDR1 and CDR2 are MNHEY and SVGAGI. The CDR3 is CASSRSDFQETQYF. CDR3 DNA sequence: TGTGCCAGCAGTCGATCGGACTTTCAAGAGACCCAGTACTTC.

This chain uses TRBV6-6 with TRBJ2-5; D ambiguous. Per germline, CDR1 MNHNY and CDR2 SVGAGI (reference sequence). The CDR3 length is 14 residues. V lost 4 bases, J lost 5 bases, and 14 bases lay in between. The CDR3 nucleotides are TGTGCCAGCAGTTCCCCCCCAAGCGTGGAGACCCAGTACTTC. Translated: CASSSPPSVETQYF.